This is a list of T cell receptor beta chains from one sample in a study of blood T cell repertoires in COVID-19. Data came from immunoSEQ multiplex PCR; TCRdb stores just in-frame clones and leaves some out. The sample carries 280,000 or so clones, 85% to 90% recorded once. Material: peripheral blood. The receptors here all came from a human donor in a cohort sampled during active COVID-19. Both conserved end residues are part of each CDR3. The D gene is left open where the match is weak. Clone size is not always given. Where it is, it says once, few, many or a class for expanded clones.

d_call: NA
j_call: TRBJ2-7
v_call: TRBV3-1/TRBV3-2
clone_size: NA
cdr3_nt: TGTGCCAGCAGGGGGAAGACAGATTCCCTCTACGAGCAGTACTTC
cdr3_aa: CASRGKTDSLYEQYF

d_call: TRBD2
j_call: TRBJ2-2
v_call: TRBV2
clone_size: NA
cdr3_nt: TGTGCCAGCAGTCCTACTAGCGGCCGCACCGGGGAGCTGTTTTTT
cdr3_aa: CASSPTSGRTGELFF

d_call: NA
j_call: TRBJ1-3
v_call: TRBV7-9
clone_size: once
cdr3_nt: TGTGCCAGCAGCCCGTTCCGTTCCTCTGGAAACACCATATATTTT
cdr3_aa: CASSPFRSSGNTIYF

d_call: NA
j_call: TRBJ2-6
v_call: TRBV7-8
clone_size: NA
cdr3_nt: TGTGCCAGCAGTTTTAGTCTCTCTGGGGCCAACGTCCTGACTTTC
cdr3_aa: CASSFSLSGANVLTF

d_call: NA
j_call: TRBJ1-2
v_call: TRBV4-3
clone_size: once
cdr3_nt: TGCGCCAGCAGCCAAAGGGGATTTGGCTACACCTTC
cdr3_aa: CASSQRGFGYTF

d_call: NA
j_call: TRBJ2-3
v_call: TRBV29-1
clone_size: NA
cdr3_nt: TGCAGCGGCACTCCAAGCGGAACGGGCACAGATACGCAGTATTTT
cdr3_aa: CSGTPSGTGTDTQYF

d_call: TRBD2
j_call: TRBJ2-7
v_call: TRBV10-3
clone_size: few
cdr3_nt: TGTGCCATCAGTACTATAGCGGGGGGCCTCGGCGAGCAGTACTTC
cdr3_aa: CAISTIAGGLGEQYF

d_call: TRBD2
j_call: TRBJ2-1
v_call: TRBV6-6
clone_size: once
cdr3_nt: TGTGCCAGCAGTTCCCGACTAGCGGGAGGGAATGAGCAGTTCTTC
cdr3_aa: CASSSRLAGGNEQFF

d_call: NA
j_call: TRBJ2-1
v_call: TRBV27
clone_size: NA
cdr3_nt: TGTGCCAGCAGTCCGAGGCAGAGCTCCTACAATGAGCAGTTCTTC
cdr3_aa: CASSPRQSSYNEQFF

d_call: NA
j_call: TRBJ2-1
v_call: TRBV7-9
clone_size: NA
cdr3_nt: TGTGCCAGCAGGCAACACCGGAGGGGCCTCCCCTACAATGAGCAGTTCTTC
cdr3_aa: CASRQHRRGLPYNEQFF

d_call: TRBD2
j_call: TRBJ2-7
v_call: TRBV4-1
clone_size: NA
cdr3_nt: TGCGCCAGCAGCCAAGAACTAGCGGGAGCTTCCCAGCAGTACTTC
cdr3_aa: CASSQELAGASQQYF

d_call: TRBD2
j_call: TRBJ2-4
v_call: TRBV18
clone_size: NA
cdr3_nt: TGTGCCAGCTCACCTTCGGGGGGTCAGAACATTCAGTACTTC
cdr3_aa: CASSPSGGQNIQYF

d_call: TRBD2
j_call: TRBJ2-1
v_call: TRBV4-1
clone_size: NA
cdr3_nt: TGCGCCAGCAGCCAAGCCCCCCTCGCGGGAGCTTACAATGAGCAGTTCTTC
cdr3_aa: CASSQAPLAGAYNEQFF

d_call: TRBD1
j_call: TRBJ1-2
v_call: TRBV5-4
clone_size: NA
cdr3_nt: TGTGCCAGCAGCCAGGGGGGCGGGGACTATGGCTACACCTTC
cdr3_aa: CASSQGGGDYGYTF

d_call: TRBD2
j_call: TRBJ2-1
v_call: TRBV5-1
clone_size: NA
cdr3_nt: TGCGCCAGCAGCTTGGCACTAGCGGGGTACAATGAGCAGTTCTTC
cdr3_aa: CASSLALAGYNEQFF

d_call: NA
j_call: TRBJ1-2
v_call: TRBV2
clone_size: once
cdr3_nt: TGTGCCAGCAAGGGAAAACAGGGCACCAACTATGGCTACACCTTC
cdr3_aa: CASKGKQGTNYGYTF